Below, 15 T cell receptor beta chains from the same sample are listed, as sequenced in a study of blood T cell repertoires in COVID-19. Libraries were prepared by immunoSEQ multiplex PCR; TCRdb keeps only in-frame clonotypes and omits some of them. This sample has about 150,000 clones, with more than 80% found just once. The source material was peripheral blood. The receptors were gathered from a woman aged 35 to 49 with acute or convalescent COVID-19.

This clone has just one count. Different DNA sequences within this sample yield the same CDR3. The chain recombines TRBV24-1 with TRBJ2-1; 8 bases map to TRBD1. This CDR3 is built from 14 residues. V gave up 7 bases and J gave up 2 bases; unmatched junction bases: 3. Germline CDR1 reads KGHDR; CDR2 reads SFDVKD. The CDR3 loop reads CATRGQGAYNEQFF. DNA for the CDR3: TGTGCCACCAGAGGACAGGGTGCCTACAATGAGCAGTTCTTC.

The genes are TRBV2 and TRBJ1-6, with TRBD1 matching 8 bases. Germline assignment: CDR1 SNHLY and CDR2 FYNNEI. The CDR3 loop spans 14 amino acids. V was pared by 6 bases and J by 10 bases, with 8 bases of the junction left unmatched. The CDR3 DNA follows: TGTGCCAGCAGAAAGACAGGGGTCTACTCACCCCTCCACTTT. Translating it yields CASRKTGVYSPLHF.

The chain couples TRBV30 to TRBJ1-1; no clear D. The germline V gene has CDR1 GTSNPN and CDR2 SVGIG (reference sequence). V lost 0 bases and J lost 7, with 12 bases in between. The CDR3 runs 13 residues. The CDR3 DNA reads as TGTGCCTGGAGTGTACTGAGGAGTTATGAAGCTTTCTTT. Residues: CAWSVLRSYEAFF.

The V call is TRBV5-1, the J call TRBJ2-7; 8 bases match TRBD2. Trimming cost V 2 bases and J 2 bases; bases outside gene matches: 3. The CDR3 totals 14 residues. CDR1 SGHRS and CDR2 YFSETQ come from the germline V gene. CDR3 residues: CASSFGGGTYEQYF. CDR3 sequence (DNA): TGCGCCAGCAGCTTCGGCGGGGGGACCTACGAGCAGTACTTC.

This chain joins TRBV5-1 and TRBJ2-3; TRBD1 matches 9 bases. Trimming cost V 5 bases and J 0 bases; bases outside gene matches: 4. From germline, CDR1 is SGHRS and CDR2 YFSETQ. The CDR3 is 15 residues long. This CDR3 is CASSSGQGSTDTQYF. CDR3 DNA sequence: TGCGCCAGCAGTTCGGGACAGGGAAGCACAGATACGCAGTATTTT.

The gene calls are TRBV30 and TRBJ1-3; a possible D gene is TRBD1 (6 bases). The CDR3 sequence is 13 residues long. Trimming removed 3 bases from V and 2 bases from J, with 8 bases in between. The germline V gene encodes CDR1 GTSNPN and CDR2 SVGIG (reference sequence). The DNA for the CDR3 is TGTGCCTGGAGCTCAGGGGCTGGAAACACCATATATTTT. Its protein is CAWSSGAGNTIYF. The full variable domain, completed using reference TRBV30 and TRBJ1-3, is SQTIHQWPATLVQPVGSPLSLECTVEGTSNPNLYWYRQAAGRGLQLLFYSVGIGQISSEVPQNLSASRPQDRQFILSSKKLLLSDSGFYLCAWSSGAGNTIYFGEGSWLTVV.

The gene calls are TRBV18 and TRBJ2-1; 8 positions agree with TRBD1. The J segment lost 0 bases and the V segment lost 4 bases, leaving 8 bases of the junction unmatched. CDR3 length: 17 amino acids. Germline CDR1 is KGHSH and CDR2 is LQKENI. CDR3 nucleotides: TGTGCCAGCTCACTTGGGACAGGAGATAGCTCCTACAATGAGCAGTTCTTC. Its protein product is CASSLGTGDSSYNEQFF.

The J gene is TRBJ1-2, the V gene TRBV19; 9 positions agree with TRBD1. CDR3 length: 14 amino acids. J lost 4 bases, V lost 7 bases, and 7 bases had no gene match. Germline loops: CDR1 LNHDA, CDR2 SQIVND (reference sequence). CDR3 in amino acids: CASNLQGAFYGYTF. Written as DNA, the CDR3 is TGTGCCAGTAATTTACAGGGGGCCTTCTATGGCTACACCTTC.

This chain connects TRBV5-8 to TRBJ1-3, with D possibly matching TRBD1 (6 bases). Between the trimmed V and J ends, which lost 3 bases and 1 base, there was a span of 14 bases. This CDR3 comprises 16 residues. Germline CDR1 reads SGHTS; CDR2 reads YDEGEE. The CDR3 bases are TGTGCCAGCAGCTCCGGACAGCTAAGTTCTGGAAACACCATATATTTT. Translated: CASSSGQLSSGNTIYF. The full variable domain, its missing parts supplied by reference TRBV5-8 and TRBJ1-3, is EAGVTQSPTHLIKTRGQQATLRCSPISGHTSVYWYQQALGLGLQFLLWYDEGEERNRGNFPPRFSGRQFPNYSSELNVNALELEDSALYLCASSSGQLSSGNTIYFGEGSWLTVV.

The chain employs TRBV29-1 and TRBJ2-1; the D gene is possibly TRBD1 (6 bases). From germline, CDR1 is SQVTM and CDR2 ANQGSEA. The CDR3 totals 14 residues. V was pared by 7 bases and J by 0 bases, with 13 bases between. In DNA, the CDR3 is TGCAGCGGTCAGGGGCACAGCTCCTACAATGAGCAGTTCTTC. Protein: CSGQGHSSYNEQFF.

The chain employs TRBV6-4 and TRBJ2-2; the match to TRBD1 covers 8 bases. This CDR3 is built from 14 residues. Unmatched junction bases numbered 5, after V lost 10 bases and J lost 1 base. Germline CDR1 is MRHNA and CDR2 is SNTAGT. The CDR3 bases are TGTGCCACCAAGGGACAGGAGAACACCGGGGAGCTGTTTTTT. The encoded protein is CATKGQENTGELFF.

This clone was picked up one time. The CDR3 sequence is CASSLGTSGGADEQFF. The CDR3 bases are TGTGCCAGCAGCTTAGGGACTAGCGGGGGGGCCGATGAGCAGTTCTTC. The rearrangement links TRBV11-3 to TRBJ2-1; 15 bases agree with TRBD2. V gave up 1 base and J gave up 8 bases; unmatched junction bases: 3. The CDR3 loop spans 16 amino acids. Germline CDR1 is SGHNT and CDR2 is YENEEA.

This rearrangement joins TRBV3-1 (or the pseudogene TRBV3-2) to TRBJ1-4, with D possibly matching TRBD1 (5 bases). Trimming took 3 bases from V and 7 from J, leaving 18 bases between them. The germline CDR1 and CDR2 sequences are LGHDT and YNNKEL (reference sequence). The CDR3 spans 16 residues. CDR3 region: CASSQAWGGEVEKLFF. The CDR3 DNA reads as TGTGCCAGCAGCCAGGCCTGGGGAGGGGAGGTTGAAAAACTGTTTTTT.

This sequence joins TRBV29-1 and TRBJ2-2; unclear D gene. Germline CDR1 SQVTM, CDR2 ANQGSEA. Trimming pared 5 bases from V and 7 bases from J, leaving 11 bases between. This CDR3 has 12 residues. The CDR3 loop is CSVLFGDGELFF. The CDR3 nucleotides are TGCAGCGTTCTCTTCGGTGACGGGGAGCTGTTTTTT.

The CDR3 here is CASSLEHSPSYEQYF. CDR3 nucleotide sequence: TGTGCCAGCAGCTTAGAGCATTCGCCTTCATACGAGCAGTACTTC. The chain carries TRBV7-6 and TRBJ2-7; D gene uncertain. The CDR3 covers 15 residues. Trimming took 1 base from V and 4 from J, leaving 14 bases between them. The germline V gene encodes CDR1 SGHVS and CDR2 FNYEAQ.